This passage covers 11 T cell receptor beta chains from one sample sequenced in a study of blood T cell repertoires in COVID-19. TCRdb's copy holds only in-frame clones and misses some; the assay was immunoSEQ multiplex PCR. The sample contains tens of thousands of clones, roughly 90% of which appear only once. What was sequenced was peripheral blood. The receptor set was obtained from a man aged 55 to 70 with active COVID-19.

The DNA for the CDR3 is TGCGCCAGCAGTGGCGGAAACACCATATATTTT. Translation gives CASSGGNTIYF. The V and J genes are TRBV5-1 and TRBJ1-3; D uncertain. V was cut by 5 bases and J by 4 bases, with 4 bases left in between. CDR1 is SGHRS, CDR2 YFSETQ, per germline. This CDR3 is built from 11 residues.

A single count supports this clone. V gene TRBV7-9 combines with J gene TRBJ1-2, with 7 positions matching TRBD1. Germline-derived CDR1 and CDR2 are SEHNR and FQNEAQ (reference sequence). The trim removed 3 bases at V and 5 bases at J, leaving 9 bases unmatched. The CDR3 loop spans 15 amino acids. The CDR3 protein is CASSFKRTGLYGYTF. Here the CDR3 DNA reads TGTGCCAGCAGCTTCAAACGGACAGGTTTATATGGCTACACCTTC.

The chain combines TRBV7-3 with TRBJ2-1; no firm D call. V shed 5 bases and J shed 2 bases, with 13 bases lying between them. The CDR3 is 15 residues long. Germline CDR1 SGHTA, CDR2 FQGTGA. CDR3 DNA: TGTGCCAGCAGCCCCCGGGTTAAACCCTACAATGAGCAGTTCTTC. Encoded protein: CASSPRVKPYNEQFF.

The chain joins TRBV29-1 to TRBJ2-2; 9 nucleotides agree with TRBD2. Germline V lookup: CDR1 SQVTM, CDR2 ANQGSEA. J gave up 6 bases and V 1 base, and 3 bases lay outside the gene matches. CDR3 length equals 14 residues. The CDR3 bases are TGCAGCGTTGAAGGCGGGAGGGCCTCCGGGGAGCTGTTTTTT. Translating gives CSVEGGRASGELFF.

The V call is TRBV28, the J call TRBJ1-3; no reliable D call. Germline V gene sequence: CDR1 MDHEN, CDR2 SYDVKM. V shed 7 bases and J shed 0 bases, with 13 bases lying between them. The CDR3 contains 15 residues. CDR3 sequence: CASITWGGSGNTIYF. CDR3 sequence (DNA): TGTGCCAGCATAACCTGGGGAGGCTCTGGAAACACCATATATTTT. The variable domain in full, completed from reference TRBV28 and TRBJ1-3, reads DVKVTQSSRYLVKRTGEKVFLECVQDMDHENMFWYRQDPGLGLRLIYFSYDVKMKEKGDIPEGYSVSREKKERFSLILESASTNQTSMYLCASITWGGSGNTIYFGEGSWLTVV.

The chain employs TRBV4-2 and TRBJ2-1, with 8 bases that match TRBD2. Germline CDR1 and CDR2: LGHNA and YNFKEQ. With 0 bases clipped from V and 4 bases from J, the junction kept 5 bases outside the gene matches. The CDR3 sequence is 16 residues long. DNA for the CDR3: TGTGCCAGCAGCCAAGATTTAAGCGGGAGTTACAATGAGCAGTTCTTC. It specifies CASSQDLSGSYNEQFF.

This chain links TRBV4-1 with TRBJ2-5; D is possibly TRBD1 (6 bases). Germline lookup yields CDR1 MGHRA and CDR2 YSYEKL. V lost 4 bases, J lost 5 bases, and 11 bases lay in between. The CDR3 totals 13 residues. CDR3 region: CASSRGQKETQYF. As DNA, the CDR3 is TGCGCCAGCAGCCGCGGACAGAAGGAGACCCAGTACTTC.

This clone has only one observation. The CDR3 DNA sequence: TGTGCCAGCAGCCCCCGACTAGATTCCTACGAGCAGTACTTC. Its protein product is CASSPRLDSYEQYF. The chain uses TRBV9 and TRBJ2-7; D is possibly TRBD2 (6 bases). Germline V lookup: CDR1 SGDLS, CDR2 YYNGEE. Trimming pared 4 bases from V and 1 base from J, leaving 12 bases between. This CDR3 is built from 14 residues.

This clone has a single count. The chain uses TRBV29-1 and TRBJ2-3; 13 bases agree with TRBD2. The CDR3 loop spans 15 amino acids. The trim removed 5 bases at V and 3 bases at J, leaving 5 bases unmatched. The germline CDR1 and CDR2 sequences are SQVTM and ANQGSEA. The CDR3 DNA reads as TGCAGCGTTACCACTAGCGGGAGGGTAACAGATACGCAGTATTTT. Residues: CSVTTSGRVTDTQYF.

The V and J genes are TRBV3-1 (or the pseudogene TRBV3-2) and TRBJ2-7, with 7 bases that match TRBD1. The junction had 4 bases not matched to a gene; V was cut back by 1 base and J by 4 bases. Germline values: CDR1 LGHDT, CDR2 YNNKEL (reference sequence). The CDR3 sequence is 14 residues long. CDR3 sequence: CASSQGQGPYEQYF. In DNA, the CDR3 is TGTGCCAGCAGCCAAGGACAGGGACCTTACGAGCAGTACTTC.

The chain joins TRBV27 to TRBJ2-7; maybe TRBD2 (5 bases). V was trimmed by 8 bases and J by 7 bases, leaving 9 bases between them. This CDR3 has 10 amino acids. The V gene's germline CDR1 is MNHEY and CDR2 SMNVEV (reference sequence). CDR3: CASGSSEQYF. The CDR3 DNA sequence: TGTGCCAGCGGGAGTTCGGAGCAGTACTTC.